This TCR beta chain was sequenced during a study of blood T cell repertoires in COVID-19. In the study overall: Sites across the United States, Italy and Spain contributed samples from acute and convalescent COVID-19. In each case, the material was cDNA or gDNA derived from T cells, B-cell-depleted T cells, or PBMCs.

Produced via immunoSEQ multiplex PCR; TCRdb's table is partial and in-frame only. Of 200,000 to 250,000 clones listed, more than 75% were seen once; the top ten hold roughly 2.8%. The ends lost 5 bases at V and 7 bases at J; junction bases unmatched: 16. The CDR3 spans 18 residues. CDR1 is SGHVS and CDR2 is FQNEAQ in the germline V gene. The clonotype comes from a man between 45 and 60 years old who had recovered from COVID-19. Input material: peripheral blood. J is TRBJ2-3 and V is TRBV7-8, with 12 nucleotides matching TRBD2. The CDR3 DNA sequence: TGTGCCAGCAGCGACCGACTAGCGGGAGTCTTACGCTCTTATACGCAGTATTTT. This gives the protein CASSDRLAGVLRSYTQYF.